The rows below give T cell receptor beta chains drawn from one sample of a study of early T cells in non-severe SARS-CoV-2 infection. Using its own MiXCR run on the 5' RACE reads, TCRdb lists one record per CDR3 protein. The table has approximately 64,000 distinct CDR3 sequences, less than 5.5% seen once. Sample: whole blood. The receptor source for this set is an adult who was a healthcare worker with PCR-confirmed SARS-CoV-2 infection or an uninfected control (not recorded which). CDR3s include the opening cysteine and the closing phenylalanine or tryptophan. D genes are given only for firm matches.

v_call	d_call	j_call	cdr3_aa
TRBV4-1	-	TRBJ2-1	CASSPTGSSARYNEQFF
TRBV10-3	-	TRBJ2-1	CAISVLDNEQFF
TRBV20-1	-	TRBJ2-1	CSASEGTENNEQFF
TRBV6-6	-	TRBJ2-5	CASTINRDPGAETQYF
TRBV20-1	TRBD1	TRBJ2-7	CSARTGASYEQYF
TRBV14	TRBD2	TRBJ2-3	CASSRAGTTYTDTQYF
TRBV29-1	-	TRBJ2-6	CSVPDSSGANVLTF
TRBV18	-	TRBJ1-1	CASSPTLGGDTEAFF
TRBV6-5	-	TRBJ1-1	CAAWSYSMNTEAFF
TRBV12-3/TRBV12-4	-	TRBJ2-2	CASSPVGDRTGELFF
TRBV7-9	TRBD2	TRBJ2-3	CASSPRLAGGPVTDTQYF
TRBV7-2	-	TRBJ1-1	CASKRGARTEAFF
TRBV7-2	-	TRBJ2-4	CASSVISGKNIQYF
TRBV7-8	-	TRBJ2-7	CASSLLGLLGEQYF
TRBV5-1	-	TRBJ2-6	CASSVGTTGGDVLTF
TRBV7-2	TRBD2	TRBJ2-1	CASSSRRTSNEQFF
TRBV18	-	TRBJ2-4	CASSPQNPQGSGQYF
TRBV6-5	TRBD1	TRBJ1-5	CASSPLTGDNQPQHF
TRBV7-2	-	TRBJ1-1	CASSRMGQNTEAFF
TRBV20-1	-	TRBJ2-3	CSAPKGADTQYF
TRBV29-1	-	TRBJ1-2	CSAWTDYGYTF
TRBV4-1	-	TRBJ1-2	CASSQDGARTDGYTF
TRBV19	-	TRBJ1-1	CASRLNRAAEAFF
TRBV7-9	TRBD1	TRBJ2-7	CASSLVGDRGVNEQYF
TRBV20-1	TRBD2	TRBJ2-2	CSLERDFGTGELFF
TRBV7-2	TRBD1	TRBJ2-1	CASSAPARGRYEQFF
TRBV18	-	TRBJ2-6	CASSPGVSGANVLTF
TRBV2	TRBD1	TRBJ2-5	CASSYDRGTAQTQYF
TRBV29-1	TRBD2	TRBJ2-7	CSVDRVAGAPDEQYF
TRBV12-3/TRBV12-4	-	TRBJ2-7	CASSPSYEQYF
TRBV4-3	-	TRBJ2-5	CASSQDIGISGETQYF
TRBV29-1	TRBD1	TRBJ2-1	CSVESGTGGYEQFF
TRBV18	TRBD1	TRBJ2-3	CASSPSPGGRTDTQYF
TRBV11-2	-	TRBJ1-2	CASSFSDPGNYGYTF
TRBV19	TRBD1	TRBJ2-3	CASLPGQGFIDTQYF
TRBV20-1	TRBD1	TRBJ2-1	CSANNLDRGFEQFF
TRBV10-3	TRBD2	TRBJ2-5	CAISESTQLLAGGQETQYF
TRBV5-1	-	TRBJ2-1	CASSFRDSSYNEQFF
TRBV4-2	-	TRBJ2-1	CASSQVKVSSYNEQFF
TRBV5-4	-	TRBJ1-1	CASSFVSGNTEAFF
TRBV20-1	TRBD1	TRBJ1-5	CSAWELGTASNQPQHF
TRBV7-2	TRBD2	TRBJ2-5	CASSLGTSGDHQETQYF
TRBV20-1	TRBD1	TRBJ1-3	CSARADRGLNTIYF
TRBV10-3	TRBD1	TRBJ2-5	CAIREPGQGEETQYF
TRBV20-1	-	TRBJ2-4	CSARFLGAQNIQYF
TRBV13	TRBD2	TRBJ2-1	CASSGSGTTYNEQFF
TRBV7-2	-	TRBJ2-7	CASSPRTGTYEQYF
TRBV7-3	-	TRBJ2-1	CASSPDFNSYNEQFF
TRBV7-9	-	TRBJ1-1	CASSLETHTEAFF
TRBV7-9	-	TRBJ2-1	CASSLEGDEQFF
TRBV6-5	-	TRBJ2-3	CASRLDWSKDTQYF
TRBV20-1	-	TRBJ1-5	CSAQPTASNQPQHF
TRBV24-1	TRBD1	TRBJ2-2	CATSDPGQGATGELFF